This is a list of T cell receptor beta chains from one sample in a study of read filtering for tumor transcriptome and immune sequencing. Each CDR3 protein is one row after TCRdb ran MiXCR on the reads. The data show 50,000 to 65,000 distinct CDR3 sequences, around 21% seen once. Sequences were obtained from a population of CD138-negative cells sorted from bone marrow. The receptor set was obtained from a donor aged 40 or over with multiple myeloma. Each CDR3 is given with its conserved first and last residue. D genes are given only for firm matches. A row's size may be missing; if present it is once, few, many or a size class.

>NA|TRBJ2-7|TRBV12-3/TRBV12-4|many
TGTGCCAGCAGACCTGACAGCTACGAGCAGTACTTC
CASRPDSYEQYF
>NA|TRBJ1-3|TRBV4-1|few
TGCGCCAGCAGCCAAGGAGTCTCTGGAAACACCATATATTTT
CASSQGVSGNTIYF
>NA|TRBJ2-5|TRBV7-2|few
TGTGCCAGCAGCTTAGGCTCAACAGAGGGGACCCAGTACTTC
CASSLGSTEGTQYF
>TRBD1|TRBJ2-4|TRBV7-2|NA
TGTGCCAGCAGCTTAGCGGGACAGGGTCCTCAGTACTTC
CASSLAGQGPQYF
>TRBD1|TRBJ1-4|TRBV5-1|NA
TGCGCCAGCAGCTTGGGACAGGGTGGAGAAAAACTGTTTTTT
CASSLGQGGEKLFF
>TRBD1|TRBJ1-4|TRBV20-1|few
TGCGGTGCTTACCGGACAGGGACTAATGAAAAACTGTTTTTT
CGAYRTGTNEKLFF
>TRBD1|TRBJ1-2|TRBV20-1|many
TGCAGTGCTCCCCCCCAGGACAGGGGGCCTCAGGCCTTC
CSAPPQDRGPQAF
>NA|TRBJ2-5|TRBV7-9|many
TGTGCCAGCGGCACCGGGACGAGCGGAGAGACCCAGTACTTC
CASGTGTSGETQYF
>TRBD1|TRBJ1-5|TRBV2|NA
TGTGCCAGCAGTTTGGGACAGAGAAACAATAAGCCCCCGCATTTT
CASSLGQRNNKPPHF
>TRBD2|TRBJ2-6|TRBV28|many
TGTGCCAGCAGTTTACCGGGACTAGCGGGAAGTGGGGCCAACGTCCTGACTTTC
CASSLPGLAGSGANVLTF
>NA|TRBJ1-5|TRBV28|many
TGTGCCAGCAGTCCTCTCCCTCAGGGGTATGGCCTAGGTCGGCCCCAGCATTTT
CASSPLPQGYGLGRPQHF
>TRBD1|TRBJ2-3|TRBV5-4|NA
TGTGCCGGCCAGAAGGGGGCTAGCACAGATACGCAGTATTTT
CAGQKGASTDTQYF
>NA|TRBJ2-7|TRBV20-1|few
TGCAGTGCCGGGACCAATAAAGTCTACGAGCAGTACTTC
CSAGTNKVYEQYF
>TRBD1|TRBJ2-1|TRBV20-1|many
TGCAGTGCTGGAGGGGACAGGGCTTGGAATGAGCAGTTCTTC
CSAGGDRAWNEQFF
>TRBD2|TRBJ2-1|TRBV10-2|many
TGCGCCATCCTGCTGGGGGGCGGGAGGGCCGACAATGAGCAGTTCTTC
CAILLGGGRADNEQFF
>NA|TRBJ2-5|TRBV5-1|few
TGCGCCAGCAGCTTGGGGGTAGGAGAGACCCAGTACTTC
CASSLGVGETQYF
>NA|TRBJ2-5|TRBV7-9|NA
TGTGCCAGCAGCTTAAGTAAGAGCCGACGGGAGACCCAGTACTTC
CASSLSKSRRETQYF
>NA|TRBJ1-4|TRBV30|many
TGTGCCTGGGGCGGCGGACAAAAAAATGAAAAACTGTTTTTT
CAWGGGQKNEKLFF
>NA|TRBJ2-5|TRBV5-1|many
TGCGCCAGCAGCTTGGGGGTGTATTCACGGGACCAAGAGACCCAGTACTTC
CASSLGVYSRDQETQYF
>TRBD1|TRBJ2-3|TRBV12-3/TRBV12-4|NA
TGTGGCAGCAGTCTGACAGGGGACTCCACAGATACGCAGTATTTT
CGSSLTGDSTDTQYF
>NA|TRBJ1-1|TRBV7-9|few
TGTGCCAGCAGCCTCGAAGAAGCTTTCTTT
CASSLEEAFF
>NA|TRBJ2-1|TRBV5-1|many
TGCGCCAGCAGCTTGGAGACTGCGCTTTACAATGAGCAGTTCTTC
CASSLETALYNEQFF
>NA|TRBJ2-1|TRBV7-6|many
TGTGCCAGCAGCTTAGGAGACAAGTTAAATGAGCAGTTCTTC
CASSLGDKLNEQFF
>NA|TRBJ2-7|TRBV7-9|many
TGTGCCAGCAGCTCGAGCGCCTCCTACGAGCAGTACTTC
CASSSSASYEQYF
>TRBD2|TRBJ2-1|TRBV7-2|many
TGTGCCAGCATATCGGGACTAGCGATATACAATGAGCAGTTCTTC
CASISGLAIYNEQFF
>NA|TRBJ1-1|TRBV6-1|many
TGTGCCAGCAGTGAGGGTCGGGCCAAGAACACTGAAGCTTTCTTT
CASSEGRAKNTEAFF
>NA|TRBJ2-2|TRBV5-6|many
TGTGCCAGCAGCTTGGTCGGACAGACAAACACCGGGGAGCTGTTTTTT
CASSLVGQTNTGELFF
>NA|TRBJ2-7|TRBV5-5|many
TGTGCCAGCAGCTGGGGGACTTACTACGAGCAGTACTTC
CASSWGTYYEQYF
>NA|TRBJ1-5|TRBV7-2|many
TGTGCCAGCAGCTTCGCCACAGGGCTAAATCAGCCCCAGCATTTT
CASSFATGLNQPQHF
>NA|TRBJ2-5|TRBV20-1|many
TGCAGTGCTAAAAAATCGGGAAAGACCCAGTACTTC
CSAKKSGKTQYF
>NA|TRBJ1-2|TRBV7-9|NA
TGTGCCAGCAGCGCCGCAAACAGGAGATCTGCCAAAGGCTATGGCTACACCTTC
CASSAANRRSAKGYGYTF
>NA|TRBJ1-2|TRBV7-2|many
TGTGCCAGCAGCACATACCGGGGCAGCAACTATGGCTACACCTTC
CASSTYRGSNYGYTF
>TRBD1|TRBJ2-1|TRBV20-1|many
TGCAGTGCTTGGGACAGCCCCTACAATGAGCAGTTCTTC
CSAWDSPYNEQFF
>TRBD2|TRBJ2-1|TRBV19|medium-sized
TGTGCCAGTAGTATAGAGGGGACTAGCGGCAATGAGCAGTTCTTC
CASSIEGTSGNEQFF
>NA|TRBJ1-1|TRBV6-6|many
TGTGCCAGCAGTACGGTAGGGTTTCGGACTGAAGCTTTCTTT
CASSTVGFRTEAFF
>TRBD2|TRBJ2-1|TRBV7-3|medium-sized
TGTGCCAGCAGTATCGGGAGGGCCGACTACAATGAGCAGTTCTTC
CASSIGRADYNEQFF
>TRBD1|TRBJ1-5|TRBV6-2/TRBV6-3|many
TGTGCCAGCAGTTACTCAGGGGGCAGGGAGCCCCAGCATTTT
CASSYSGGREPQHF
>NA|TRBJ1-3|TRBV11-2|many
TGTGCCAGCAGCATGGACAGTTCCACCATATATTTT
CASSMDSSTIYF
>TRBD2|TRBJ2-2|TRBV11-3|many
TGTGCCAGCAGCTTGGGGGGGAGCGCGAACACCGGGGAGCTGTTTTTT
CASSLGGSANTGELFF
>NA|TRBJ2-2|TRBV19|many
TGTGCCACTAGCACCGTGGGGGGAGGCACCGGGGAGCTGTTTTTT
CATSTVGGGTGELFF
>NA|TRBJ1-1|TRBV5-1|NA
TGCGCCAGCAAGGTAACAGGGAGCTGGGTTGAAGCTTTCTTT
CASKVTGSWVEAFF
>TRBD2|TRBJ2-3|TRBV7-2|many
TGTGCCAGCAGCTTACGGTTTAGCGGGGGGGCTGATACGCAGTATTTT
CASSLRFSGGADTQYF
>NA|TRBJ2-1|TRBV15|NA
TGTGCCACCAGCAGCCCACTAACCAAGGAGCATTTCTTC
CATSSPLTKEHFF
>TRBD2|TRBJ2-3|TRBV7-9|many
TGTGCCAGCAGCTCCGACGGCGGGAGGAAGACAGATACGCAGTATTTT
CASSSDGGRKTDTQYF
>NA|TRBJ2-3|TRBV20-1|many
TGCAGTGCTAATCAGGGATCAGATACGCAGTATTTT
CSANQGSDTQYF
>NA|TRBJ1-3|TRBV7-2|NA
TGTGCCAGCAGCTCCCTGGGAGCTGGAAACACCATATATTTT
CASSSLGAGNTIYF
>TRBD1|TRBJ1-4|TRBV5-1|many
TGCGCCAGCAGACTGGACAGGGGGCGAGAAAAACTGTTTTTT
CASRLDRGREKLFF
>NA|TRBJ1-1|TRBV5-6|many
TGTGCCAGCAGCACACGACAGCTTTACACTGAAGCTTTCTTT
CASSTRQLYTEAFF
>NA|TRBJ2-7|TRBV20-1|many
TGCAGTGCTGGACGGGGTGGCGAGCAGTACTTC
CSAGRGGEQYF
>NA|TRBJ2-3|TRBV20-1|NA
TGCAGTGCTAGAGGTACAGATACGCAGTATTTT
CSARGTDTQYF
>NA|TRBJ1-1|TRBV11-2|many
TGTGCCAGCAGCATACCGGGGAGGACTGAAGCTTTCTTT
CASSIPGRTEAFF
>NA|TRBJ2-5|TRBV7-9|many
TGTGCCAGCAGCTTAAGGTTTGAAGAGACCCAGTACTTC
CASSLRFEETQYF